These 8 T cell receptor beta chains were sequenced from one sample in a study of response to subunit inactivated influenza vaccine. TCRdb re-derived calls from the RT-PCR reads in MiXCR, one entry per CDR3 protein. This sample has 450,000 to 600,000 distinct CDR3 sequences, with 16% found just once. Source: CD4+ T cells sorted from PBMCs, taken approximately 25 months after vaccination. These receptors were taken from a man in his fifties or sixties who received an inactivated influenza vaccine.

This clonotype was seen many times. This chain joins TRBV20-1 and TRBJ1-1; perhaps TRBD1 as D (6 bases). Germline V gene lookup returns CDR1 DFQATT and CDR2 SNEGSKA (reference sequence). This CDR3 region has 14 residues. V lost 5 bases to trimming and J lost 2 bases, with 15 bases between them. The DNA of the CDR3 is TGCAGTGCTGCCCCCGGGACACTAAACACTGAAGCTTTCTTT. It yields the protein CSAAPGTLNTEAFF.

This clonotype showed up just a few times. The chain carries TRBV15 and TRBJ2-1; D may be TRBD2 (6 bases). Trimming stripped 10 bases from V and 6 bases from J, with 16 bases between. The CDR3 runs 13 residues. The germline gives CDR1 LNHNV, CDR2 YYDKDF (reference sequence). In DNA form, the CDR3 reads TGTGCCAGGCAGGGACTCATCGTCAATGAGCAGTTCTTC. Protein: CARQGLIVNEQFF.

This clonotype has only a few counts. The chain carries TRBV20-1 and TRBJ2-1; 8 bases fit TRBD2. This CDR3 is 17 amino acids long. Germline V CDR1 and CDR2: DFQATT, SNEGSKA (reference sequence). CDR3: CSQRSERGPLRVNEQFF. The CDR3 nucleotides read TGCAGCCAGCGTTCGGAGCGGGGGCCCCTCCGTGTTAATGAGCAGTTCTTC.

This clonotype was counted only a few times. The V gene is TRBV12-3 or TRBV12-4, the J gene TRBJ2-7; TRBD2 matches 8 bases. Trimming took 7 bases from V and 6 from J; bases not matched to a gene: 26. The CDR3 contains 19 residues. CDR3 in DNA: TGTGCCAGCATTTCCCCTAGTAGACTAGCGAAGTCCGACCTCTGCGAGCAGTACTTC. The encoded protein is CASISPSRLAKSDLCEQYF.

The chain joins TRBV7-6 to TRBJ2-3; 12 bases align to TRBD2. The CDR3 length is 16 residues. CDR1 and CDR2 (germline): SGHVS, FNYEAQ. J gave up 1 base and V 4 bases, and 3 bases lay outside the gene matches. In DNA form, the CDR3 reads TGTGCCAGCAGCTGGACTAGCGGGACGGGCACAGATACGCAGTATTTT. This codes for CASSWTSGTGTDTQYF.

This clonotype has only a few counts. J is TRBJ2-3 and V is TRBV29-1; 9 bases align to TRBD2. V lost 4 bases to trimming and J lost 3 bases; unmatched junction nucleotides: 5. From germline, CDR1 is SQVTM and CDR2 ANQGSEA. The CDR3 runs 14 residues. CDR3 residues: CSVGGTSLTDTQYF. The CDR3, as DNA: TGCAGCGTTGGGGGGACTAGCTTAACAGATACGCAGTATTTT.

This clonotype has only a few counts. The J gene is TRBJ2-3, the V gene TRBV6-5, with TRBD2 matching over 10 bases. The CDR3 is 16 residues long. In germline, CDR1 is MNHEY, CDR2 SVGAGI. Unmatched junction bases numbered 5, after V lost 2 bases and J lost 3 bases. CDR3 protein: CASSYESGGETDTQYF. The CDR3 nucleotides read TGTGCCAGCAGTTACGAGAGCGGGGGGGAGACAGATACGCAGTATTTT.

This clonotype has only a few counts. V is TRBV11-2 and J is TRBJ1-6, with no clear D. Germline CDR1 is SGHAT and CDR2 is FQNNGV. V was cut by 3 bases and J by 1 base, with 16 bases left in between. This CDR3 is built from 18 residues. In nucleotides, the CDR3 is TGTGCCAGCAGCTTTCCGAAATACGGGGAGTCCTATAATTCACCCCTCCACTTT. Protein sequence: CASSFPKYGESYNSPLHF.